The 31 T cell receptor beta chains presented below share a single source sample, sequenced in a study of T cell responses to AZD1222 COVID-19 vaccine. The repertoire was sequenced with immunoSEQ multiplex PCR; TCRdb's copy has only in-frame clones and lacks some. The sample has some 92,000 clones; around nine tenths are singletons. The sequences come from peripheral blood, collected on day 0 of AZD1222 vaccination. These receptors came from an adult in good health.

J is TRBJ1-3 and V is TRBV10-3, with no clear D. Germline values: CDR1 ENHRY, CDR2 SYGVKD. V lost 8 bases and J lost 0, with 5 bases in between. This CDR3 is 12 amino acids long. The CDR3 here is CAIEGSGNTIYF. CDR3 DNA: TGTGCCATCGAGGGCTCTGGAAACACCATATATTTT.

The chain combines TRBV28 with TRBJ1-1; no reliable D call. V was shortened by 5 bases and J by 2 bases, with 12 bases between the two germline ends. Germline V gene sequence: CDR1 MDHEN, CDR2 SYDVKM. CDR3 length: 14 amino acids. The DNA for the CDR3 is TGTGCCAGCAGTCCCCCGATGGCTAACACTGAAGCTTTCTTT. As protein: CASSPPMANTEAFF.

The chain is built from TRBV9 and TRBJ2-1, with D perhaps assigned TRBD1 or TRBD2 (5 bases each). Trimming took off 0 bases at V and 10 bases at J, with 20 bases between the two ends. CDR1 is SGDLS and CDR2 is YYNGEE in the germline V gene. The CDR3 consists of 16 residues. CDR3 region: CASSVDGTARNEEQFF. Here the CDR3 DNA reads TGTGCCAGCAGCGTAGATGGGACCGCTAGAAATGAGGAGCAGTTCTTC. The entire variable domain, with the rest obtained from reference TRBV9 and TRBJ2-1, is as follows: DSGVTQTPKHLITATGQRVTLRCSPRSGDLSVYWYQQSLDQGLQFLIQYYNGEERAKGNILERFSAQQFPDLHSELNLSSLELGDSALYFCASSVDGTARNEEQFFGPGTRLTVL.

CDR3 loop: CASSLMGQLNTEAFF. DNA for the CDR3: TGTGCCAGCAGTCTCATGGGACAGTTGAACACTGAAGCTTTCTTT. The V and J genes are TRBV5-4 and TRBJ1-1; 7 nucleotides align to TRBD1. The CDR3 totals 15 residues. Germline V gene sequence: CDR1 SGHNT, CDR2 YYREEE (reference sequence). V lost 5 bases to trimming and J lost 0 bases; unmatched junction nucleotides: 7.

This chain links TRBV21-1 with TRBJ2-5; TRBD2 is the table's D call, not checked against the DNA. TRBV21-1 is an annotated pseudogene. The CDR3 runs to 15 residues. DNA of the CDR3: TGTGCCAGCAGCAAAATCCGGGGGGTCCAGGAGACCCAGTACTTC. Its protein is CASSKIRGVQETQYF.

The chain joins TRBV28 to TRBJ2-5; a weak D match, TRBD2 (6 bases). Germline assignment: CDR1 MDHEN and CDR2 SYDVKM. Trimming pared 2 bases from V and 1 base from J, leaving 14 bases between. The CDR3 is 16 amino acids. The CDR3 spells CASSLAPGRRQETQYF. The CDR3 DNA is TGTGCCAGCAGTTTAGCCCCAGGGAGGCGCCAAGAGACCCAGTACTTC.

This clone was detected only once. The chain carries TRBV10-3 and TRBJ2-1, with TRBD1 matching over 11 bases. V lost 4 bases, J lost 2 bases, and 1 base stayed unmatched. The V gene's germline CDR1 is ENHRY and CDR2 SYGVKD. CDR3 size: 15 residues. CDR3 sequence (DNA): TGTGCCATCAGTGGGACAGGGGGCACCTACAATGAGCAGTTCTTC. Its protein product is CAISGTGGTYNEQFF.

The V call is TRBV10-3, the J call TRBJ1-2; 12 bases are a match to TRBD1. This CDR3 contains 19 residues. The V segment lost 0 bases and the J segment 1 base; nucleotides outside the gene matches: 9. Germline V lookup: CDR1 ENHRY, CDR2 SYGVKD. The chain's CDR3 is CAISESMWDRGLGNYGYTF. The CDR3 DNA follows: TGTGCCATCAGTGAGTCGATGTGGGACAGGGGGCTTGGTAACTATGGCTACACCTTC.

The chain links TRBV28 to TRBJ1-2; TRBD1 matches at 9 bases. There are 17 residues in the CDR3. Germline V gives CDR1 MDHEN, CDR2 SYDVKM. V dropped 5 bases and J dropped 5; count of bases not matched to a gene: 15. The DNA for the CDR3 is TGTGCCAGCAGTCCCCTATCGGGGGGGACAGGGATTTATGGCTACACCTTC. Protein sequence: CASSPLSGGTGIYGYTF.

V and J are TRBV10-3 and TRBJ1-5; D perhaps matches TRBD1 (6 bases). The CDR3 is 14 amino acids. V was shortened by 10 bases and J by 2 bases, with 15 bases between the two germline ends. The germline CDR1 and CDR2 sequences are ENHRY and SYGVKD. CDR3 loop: CATRDTRGNQPQHF. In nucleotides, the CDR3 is TGTGCCACGAGGGACACCAGGGGCAATCAGCCCCAGCATTTT.

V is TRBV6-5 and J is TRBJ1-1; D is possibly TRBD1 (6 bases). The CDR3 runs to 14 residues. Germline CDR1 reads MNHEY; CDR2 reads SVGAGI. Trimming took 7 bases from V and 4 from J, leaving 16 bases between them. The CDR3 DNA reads TGTGCCAGCAATACAGGGTTCTGGATCACTGAAGCTTTCTTT. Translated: CASNTGFWITEAFF.

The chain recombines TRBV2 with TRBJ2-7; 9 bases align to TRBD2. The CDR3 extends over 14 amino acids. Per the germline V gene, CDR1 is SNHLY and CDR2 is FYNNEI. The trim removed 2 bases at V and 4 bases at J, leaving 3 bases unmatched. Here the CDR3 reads CASSETSGLYEQYF. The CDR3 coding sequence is TGTGCCAGCAGTGAAACTAGCGGGCTTTACGAGCAGTACTTC.

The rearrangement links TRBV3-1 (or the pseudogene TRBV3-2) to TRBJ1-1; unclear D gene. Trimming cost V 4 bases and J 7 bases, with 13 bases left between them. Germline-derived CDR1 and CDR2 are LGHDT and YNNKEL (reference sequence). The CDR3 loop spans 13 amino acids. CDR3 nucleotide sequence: TGTGCCAGCAGCCTCCTGATTGGAGGTGAAGCTTTCTTT. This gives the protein CASSLLIGGEAFF.

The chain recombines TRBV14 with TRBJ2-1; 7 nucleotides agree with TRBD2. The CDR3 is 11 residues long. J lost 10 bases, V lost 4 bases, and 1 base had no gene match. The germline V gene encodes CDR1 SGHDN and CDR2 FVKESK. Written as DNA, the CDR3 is TGTGCCAGCAGCCCTAGCGGAGAGCAGTTCTTC. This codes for CASSPSGEQFF.

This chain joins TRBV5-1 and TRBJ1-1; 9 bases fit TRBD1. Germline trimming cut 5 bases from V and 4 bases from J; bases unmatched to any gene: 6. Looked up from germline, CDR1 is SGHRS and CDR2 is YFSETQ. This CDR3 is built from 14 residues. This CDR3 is CASRPDRGGTEAFF. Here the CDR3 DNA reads TGCGCCAGCAGACCGGACAGGGGAGGCACTGAAGCTTTCTTT.

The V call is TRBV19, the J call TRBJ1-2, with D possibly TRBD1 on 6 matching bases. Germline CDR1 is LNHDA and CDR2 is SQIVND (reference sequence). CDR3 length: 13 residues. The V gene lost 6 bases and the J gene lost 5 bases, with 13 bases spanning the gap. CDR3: CASRPTGAYGYTF. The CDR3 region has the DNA TGTGCCAGTAGGCCGACAGGAGCATATGGCTACACCTTC.

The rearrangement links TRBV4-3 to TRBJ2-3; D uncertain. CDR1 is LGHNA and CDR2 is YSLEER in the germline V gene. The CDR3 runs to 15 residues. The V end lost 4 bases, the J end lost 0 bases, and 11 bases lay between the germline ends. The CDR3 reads CASSPWLGSTDTQYF. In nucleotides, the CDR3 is TGCGCCAGCAGCCCCTGGCTGGGCAGCACAGATACGCAGTATTTT.

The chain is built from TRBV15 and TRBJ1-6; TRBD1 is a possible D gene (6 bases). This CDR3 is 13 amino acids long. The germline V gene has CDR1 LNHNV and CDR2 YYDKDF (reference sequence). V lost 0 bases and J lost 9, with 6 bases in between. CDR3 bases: TGTGCCACCAGCAGAGACAGGGGTTCACCCCTCCACTTT. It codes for CATSRDRGSPLHF.

In nucleotides, the CDR3 is TGTGCCAGCAGCGCCCGTACAGGGGGCAATATCTTGAACACTGAAGCTTTCTTT. Translation gives CASSARTGGNILNTEAFF. The chain has TRBV7-9 and TRBJ1-1; TRBD1 aligns across 9 bases. The germline V gene encodes CDR1 SEHNR and CDR2 FQNEAQ (reference sequence). V trimming: 5 bases; J trimming: 0 bases; junction bases outside the gene matches: 13. The CDR3 consists of 18 residues.

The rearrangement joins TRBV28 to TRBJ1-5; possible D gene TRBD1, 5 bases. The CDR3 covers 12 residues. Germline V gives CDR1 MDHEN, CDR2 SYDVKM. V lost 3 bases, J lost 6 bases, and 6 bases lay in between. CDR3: CASSFGAQPQHF. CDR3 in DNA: TGTGCCAGCAGTTTCGGGGCTCAGCCCCAGCATTTT. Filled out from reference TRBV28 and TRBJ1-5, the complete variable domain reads DVKVTQSSRYLVKRTGEKVFLECVQDMDHENMFWYRQDPGLGLRLIYFSYDVKMKEKGDIPEGYSVSREKKERFSLILESASTNQTSMYLCASSFGAQPQHFGDGTRLSIL.

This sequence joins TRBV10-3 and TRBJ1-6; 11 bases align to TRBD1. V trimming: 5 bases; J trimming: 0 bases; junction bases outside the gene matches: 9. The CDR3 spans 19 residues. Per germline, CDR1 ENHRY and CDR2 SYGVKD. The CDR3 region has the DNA TGTGCCATCAGTCAACCGGGACAGGGGGGGAGCTCCTATAATTCACCCCTCCACTTT. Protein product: CAISQPGQGGSSYNSPLHF.

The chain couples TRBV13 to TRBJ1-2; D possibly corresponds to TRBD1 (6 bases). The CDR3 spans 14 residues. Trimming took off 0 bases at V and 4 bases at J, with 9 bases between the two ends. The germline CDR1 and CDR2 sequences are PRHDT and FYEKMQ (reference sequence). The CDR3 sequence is CASSLGQGLYGYTF. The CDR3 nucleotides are TGTGCCAGCAGCTTAGGGCAGGGGCTCTATGGCTACACCTTC. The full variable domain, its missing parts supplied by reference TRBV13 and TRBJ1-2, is AAGVIQSPRHLIKEKRETATLKCYPIPRHDTVYWYQQGPGQDPQFLISFYEKMQSDKGSIPDRFSAQQFSDYHSELNMSSLELGDSALYFCASSLGQGLYGYTFGSGTRLTVV.

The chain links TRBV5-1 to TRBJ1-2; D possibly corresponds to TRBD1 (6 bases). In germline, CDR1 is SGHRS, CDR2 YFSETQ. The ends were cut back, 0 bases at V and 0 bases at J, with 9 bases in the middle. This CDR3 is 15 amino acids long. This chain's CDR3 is CASSLDRASNYGYTF. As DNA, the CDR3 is TGCGCCAGCAGCTTGGACAGGGCTTCTAACTATGGCTACACCTTC.

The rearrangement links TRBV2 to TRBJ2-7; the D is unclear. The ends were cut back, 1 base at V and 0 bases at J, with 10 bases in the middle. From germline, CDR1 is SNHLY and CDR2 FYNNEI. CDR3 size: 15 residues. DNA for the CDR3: TGTGCCAGCAGTGAAGGGCAGGTTCTCTCCTACGAGCAGTACTTC. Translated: CASSEGQVLSYEQYF. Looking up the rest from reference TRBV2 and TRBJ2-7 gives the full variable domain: EPEVTQTPSHQVTQMGQEVILRCVPISNHLYFYWYRQILGQKVEFLVSFYNNEISEKSEIFDDQFSVERPDGSNFTLKIRSTKLEDSAMYFCASSEGQVLSYEQYFGPGTRLTVT.

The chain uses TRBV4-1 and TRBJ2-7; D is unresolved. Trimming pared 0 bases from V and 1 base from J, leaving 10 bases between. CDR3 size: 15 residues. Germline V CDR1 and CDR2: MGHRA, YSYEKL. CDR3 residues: CASSQDVRRSYEQYF. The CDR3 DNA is TGCGCCAGCAGCCAAGATGTCCGAAGATCCTACGAGCAGTACTTC.

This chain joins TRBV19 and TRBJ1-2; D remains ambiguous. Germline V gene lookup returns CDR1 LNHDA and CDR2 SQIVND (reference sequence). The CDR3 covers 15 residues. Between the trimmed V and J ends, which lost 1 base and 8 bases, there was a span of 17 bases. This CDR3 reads CASSIGDVTARGYTF. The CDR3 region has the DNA TGTGCCAGTAGTATAGGCGACGTAACGGCGCGGGGCTACACCTTC.

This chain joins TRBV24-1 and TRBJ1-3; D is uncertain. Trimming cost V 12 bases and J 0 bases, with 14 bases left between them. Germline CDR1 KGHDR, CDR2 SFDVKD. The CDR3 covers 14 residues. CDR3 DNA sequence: TGTGCCCCGGGTGGGGTGTACTCTGGAAACACCATATATTTT. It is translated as CAPGGVYSGNTIYF.

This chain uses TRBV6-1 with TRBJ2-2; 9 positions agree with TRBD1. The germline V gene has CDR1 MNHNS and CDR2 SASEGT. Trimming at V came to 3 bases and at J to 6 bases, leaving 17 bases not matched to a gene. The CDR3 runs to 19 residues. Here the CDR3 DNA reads TGTGCCAGCAGTGATATTAGGAGAGGCGGGACAGGGATGTCCGGGGAGCTGTTTTTT. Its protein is CASSDIRRGGTGMSGELFF.

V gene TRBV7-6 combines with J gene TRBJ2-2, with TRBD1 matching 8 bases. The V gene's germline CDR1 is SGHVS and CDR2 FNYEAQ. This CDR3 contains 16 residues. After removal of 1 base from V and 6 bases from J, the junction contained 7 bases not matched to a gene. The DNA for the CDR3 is TGTGCCAGCAGCTTAGAAGCGACAGGGGTTCCCGGGGAGCTGTTTTTT. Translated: CASSLEATGVPGELFF.

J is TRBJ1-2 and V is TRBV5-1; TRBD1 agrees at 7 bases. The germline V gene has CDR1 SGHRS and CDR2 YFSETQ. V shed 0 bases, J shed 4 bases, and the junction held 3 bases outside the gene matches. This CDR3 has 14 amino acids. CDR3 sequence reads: CASSLGDSGYGYTF. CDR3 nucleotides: TGCGCCAGCAGCTTGGGGGACAGTGGCTATGGCTACACCTTC.

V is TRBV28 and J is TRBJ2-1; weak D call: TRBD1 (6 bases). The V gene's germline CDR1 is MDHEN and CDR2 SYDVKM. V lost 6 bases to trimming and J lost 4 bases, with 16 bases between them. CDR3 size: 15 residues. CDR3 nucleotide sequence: TGTGCCAGCAGCTCCCGCGGACAGAATTACAATGAGCAGTTCTTC. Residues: CASSSRGQNYNEQFF.